This TCR beta chain was obtained from a study of shared clonotypes between healthy human individuals. The study's findings and limits: Memory subsets generally showed smaller estimated richness than naive subsets did. It was observed that around 5% of naive CD4 clonotypes were shared across a few donors.

Each PCR replicate from the sorted subsets contained around 200 ng DNA, which is about 30,000 T cell genomes. TCRdb keeps only in-frame clones here, not all; method: immunoSEQ multiplex PCR. Among fewer than 1.6 million clones, approximately 98.5% were seen once, and the ten largest hold under 0.45%. From CD4+ cells came CD45RA+ naive and CD45RA-negative memory subsets. Unmatched junction bases numbered 16, after V lost 3 bases and J lost 4 bases. The CDR3 runs to 20 residues. Germline V CDR1 and CDR2: SGHRS, YFSETQ. This clone occurred once. The antigen is undetermined. The sequence came from a man between 25 and 39 years old in good health. The chain recombines TRBV5-1 with TRBJ2-2, with TRBD2 matching over 12 bases. Specimen: naive CD4+ T cells sorted from blood. Described subset: CD45RA+ positively selected. The CDR3 sequence is CASSSRPPTSGRRGTGELFF. Here the CDR3 DNA reads TGCGCCAGCAGCTCTCGTCCCCCTACTAGCGGGAGGAGGGGCACCGGGGAGCTGTTTTTT.